The TCR beta chain described here comes from a study of blood T cell repertoires in COVID-19. The germline CDR1 and CDR2 sequences are SGHRS and YFSETQ. The CDR3 loop spans 14 amino acids. Trimming took off 0 bases at V and 6 bases at J, with 13 bases between the two ends. A single count supports this clone. The protocol was immunoSEQ multiplex PCR, while the TCRdb copy is restricted to in-frame clones and leaves out a portion. Counted here are roughly 86,000 clones, roughly 82% occurring once; the ten biggest clones make up about a fifth. The sample consisted of peripheral blood. This receptor was identified in a human donor in a cohort sampled during active COVID-19. This rearrangement joins TRBV5-1 to TRBJ2-7; D is possibly TRBD1 (6 bases). The CDR3 DNA reads TGCGCCAGCAGCTTGGACAGGGAAGAGTTCGAGCAGTACTTC. Protein product: CASSLDREEFEQYF. The whole variable domain, remainder taken from reference TRBV5-1 and TRBJ2-7, is KAGVTQTPRYLIKTRGQQVTLSCSPISGHRSVSWYQQTPGQGLQFLFEYFSETQRNKGNFPGRFSGRQFSNSRSEMNVSTLELGDSALYLCASSLDREEFEQYFGPGTRLTVT.